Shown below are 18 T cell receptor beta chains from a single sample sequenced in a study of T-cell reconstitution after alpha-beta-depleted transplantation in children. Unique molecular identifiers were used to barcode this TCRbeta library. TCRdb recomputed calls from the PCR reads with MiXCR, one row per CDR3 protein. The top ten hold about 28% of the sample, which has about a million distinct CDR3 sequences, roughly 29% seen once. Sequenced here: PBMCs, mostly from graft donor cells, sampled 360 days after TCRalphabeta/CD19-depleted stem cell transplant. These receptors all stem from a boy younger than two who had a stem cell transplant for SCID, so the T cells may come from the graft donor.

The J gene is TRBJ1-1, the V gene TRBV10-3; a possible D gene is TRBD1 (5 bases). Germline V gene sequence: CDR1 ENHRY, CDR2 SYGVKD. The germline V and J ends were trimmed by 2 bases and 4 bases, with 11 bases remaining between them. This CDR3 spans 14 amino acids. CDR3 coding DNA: TGTGCCATCAGTGAGAACGTGGGGCGCACTGAAGCTTTCTTT. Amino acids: CAISENVGRTEAFF.

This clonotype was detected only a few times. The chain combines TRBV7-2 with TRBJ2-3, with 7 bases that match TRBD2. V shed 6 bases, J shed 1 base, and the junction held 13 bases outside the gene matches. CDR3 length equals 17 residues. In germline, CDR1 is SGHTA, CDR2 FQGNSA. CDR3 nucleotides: TGTGCCAGCAGTCTCCGACCCGGACTAGGAGGCACAGATACGCAGTATTTT. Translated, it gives CASSLRPGLGGTDTQYF. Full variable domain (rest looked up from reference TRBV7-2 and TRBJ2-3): GAGVSQSPSNKVTEKGKDVELRCDPISGHTALYWYRQSLGQGLEFLIYFQGNSAPDKSGLPSDRFSAERTGGSVSTLTIQRTQQEDSAVYLCASSLRPGLGGTDTQYFGPGTRLTVL.

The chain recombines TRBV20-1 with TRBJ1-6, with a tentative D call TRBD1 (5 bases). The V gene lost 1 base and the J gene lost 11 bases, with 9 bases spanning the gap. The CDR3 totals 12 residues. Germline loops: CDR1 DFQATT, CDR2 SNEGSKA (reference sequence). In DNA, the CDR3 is TGCAGTGCTAGAGCAGGGCCGGCACCCCTCCACTTT. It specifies CSARAGPAPLHF.

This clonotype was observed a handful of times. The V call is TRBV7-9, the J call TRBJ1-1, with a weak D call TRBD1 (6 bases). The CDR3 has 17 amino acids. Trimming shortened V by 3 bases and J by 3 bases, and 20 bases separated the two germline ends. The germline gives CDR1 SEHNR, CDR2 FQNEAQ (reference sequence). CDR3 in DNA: TGTGCCAGCAGCTTCCCAGCCGGGGGGCTAAGGGACACTGAAGCTTTCTTT. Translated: CASSFPAGGLRDTEAFF.

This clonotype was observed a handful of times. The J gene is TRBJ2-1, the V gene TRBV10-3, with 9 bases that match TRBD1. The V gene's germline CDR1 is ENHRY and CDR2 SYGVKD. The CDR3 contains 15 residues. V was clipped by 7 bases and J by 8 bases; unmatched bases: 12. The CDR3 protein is CAIKAERTGVHEQFF. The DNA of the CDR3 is TGTGCCATCAAGGCGGAACGGACAGGGGTCCATGAGCAGTTCTTC.

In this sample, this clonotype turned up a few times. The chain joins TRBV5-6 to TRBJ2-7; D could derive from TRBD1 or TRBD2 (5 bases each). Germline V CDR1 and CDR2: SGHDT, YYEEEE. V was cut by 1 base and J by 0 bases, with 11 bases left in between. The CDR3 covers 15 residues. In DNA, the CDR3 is TGTGCCAGCAGCTTGAATTGGGGGTTCTCCTACGAGCAGTACTTC. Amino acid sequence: CASSLNWGFSYEQYF.

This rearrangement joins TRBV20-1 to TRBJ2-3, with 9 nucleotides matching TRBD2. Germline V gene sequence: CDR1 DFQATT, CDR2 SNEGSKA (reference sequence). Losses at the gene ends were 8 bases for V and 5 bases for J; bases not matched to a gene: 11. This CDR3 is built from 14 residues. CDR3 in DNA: TGCAGTAGCGGGGGGCCTTTTATTGGAGATACGCAGTATTTT. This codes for CSSGGPFIGDTQYF.

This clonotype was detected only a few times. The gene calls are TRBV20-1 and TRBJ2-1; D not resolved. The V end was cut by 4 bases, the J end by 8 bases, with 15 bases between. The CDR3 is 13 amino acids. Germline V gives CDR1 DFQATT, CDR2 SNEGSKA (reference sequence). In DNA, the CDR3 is TGCAGTGCTATTAAGAGTCCCCCGCATGAGCAGTTCTTC. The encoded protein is CSAIKSPPHEQFF.

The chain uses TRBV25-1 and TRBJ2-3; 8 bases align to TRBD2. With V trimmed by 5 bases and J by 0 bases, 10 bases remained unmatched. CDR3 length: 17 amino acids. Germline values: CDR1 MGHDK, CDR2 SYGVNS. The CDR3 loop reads CASSPSGGPSSTDTQYF. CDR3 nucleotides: TGTGCCAGCAGTCCGAGCGGGGGCCCTTCCAGCACAGATACGCAGTATTTT.

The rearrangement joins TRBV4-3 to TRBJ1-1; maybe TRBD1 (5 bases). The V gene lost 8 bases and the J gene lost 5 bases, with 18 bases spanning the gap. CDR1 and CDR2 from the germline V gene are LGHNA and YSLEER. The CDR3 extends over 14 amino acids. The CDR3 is CASFRLLGGTEAFF. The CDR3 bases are TGCGCCAGCTTCCGACTTCTCGGGGGGACTGAAGCTTTCTTT.

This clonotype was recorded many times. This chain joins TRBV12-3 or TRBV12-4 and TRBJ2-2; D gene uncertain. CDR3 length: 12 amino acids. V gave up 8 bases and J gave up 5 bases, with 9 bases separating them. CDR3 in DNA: TGTGCCAGCTCCGAACCTACCGGGGAGCTGTTTTTT. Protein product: CASSEPTGELFF.

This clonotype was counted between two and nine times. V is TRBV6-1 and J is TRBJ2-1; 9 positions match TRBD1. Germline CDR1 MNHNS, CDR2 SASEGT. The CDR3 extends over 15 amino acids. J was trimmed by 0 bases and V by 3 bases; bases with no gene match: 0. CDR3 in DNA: TGTGCCAGCAGTGAGGGACAGGGCTCCTACAATGAGCAGTTCTTC. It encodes CASSEGQGSYNEQFF.

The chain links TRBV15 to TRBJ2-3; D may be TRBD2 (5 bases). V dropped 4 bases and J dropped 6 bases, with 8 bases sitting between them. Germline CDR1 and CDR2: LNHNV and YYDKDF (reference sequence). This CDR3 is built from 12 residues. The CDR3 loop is CATSTRGDTQYF. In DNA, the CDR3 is TGTGCCACCAGCACCAGAGGGGATACGCAGTATTTT.

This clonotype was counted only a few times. The CDR3 DNA reads TGCAGCGTTGAAGACCTAGTGGCAGCTTTCTTT. This codes for CSVEDLVAAFF. This chain uses TRBV29-1 with TRBJ1-1; D gene unclear. V shed 0 bases and J shed 10 bases, with 9 bases lying between them. CDR3 length equals 11 residues. Germline V gene data show CDR1 as SQVTM and CDR2 as ANQGSEA.

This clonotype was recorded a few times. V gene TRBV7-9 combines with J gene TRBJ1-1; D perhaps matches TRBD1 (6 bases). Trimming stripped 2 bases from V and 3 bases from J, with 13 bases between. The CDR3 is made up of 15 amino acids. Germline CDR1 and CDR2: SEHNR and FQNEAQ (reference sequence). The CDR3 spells CASSLKAAGDTEAFF. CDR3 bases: TGTGCCAGCAGCTTAAAGGCTGCAGGGGACACTGAAGCTTTCTTT.

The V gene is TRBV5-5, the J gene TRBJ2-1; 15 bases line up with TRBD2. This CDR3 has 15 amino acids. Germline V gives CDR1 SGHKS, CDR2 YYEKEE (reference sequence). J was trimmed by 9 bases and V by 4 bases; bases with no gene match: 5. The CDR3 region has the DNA TGTGCCAGCAGCCTATGGACTAGCGGGGGGGGTGAGCAGTTCTTC. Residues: CASSLWTSGGGEQFF.

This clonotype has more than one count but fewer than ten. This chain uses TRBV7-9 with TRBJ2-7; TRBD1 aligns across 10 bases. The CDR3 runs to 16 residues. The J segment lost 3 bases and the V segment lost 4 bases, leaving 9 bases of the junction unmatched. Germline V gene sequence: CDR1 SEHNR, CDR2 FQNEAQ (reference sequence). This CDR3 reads CASSSPTGQGIYEQYF. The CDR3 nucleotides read TGTGCCAGCAGCTCACCGACGGGACAGGGGATCTACGAGCAGTACTTC.

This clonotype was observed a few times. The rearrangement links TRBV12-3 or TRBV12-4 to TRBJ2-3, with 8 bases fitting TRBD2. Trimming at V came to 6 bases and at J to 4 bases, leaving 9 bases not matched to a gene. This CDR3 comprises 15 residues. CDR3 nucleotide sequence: TGTGCCAGCAGCTCCCCGGGACTAGGGCCAGATACGCAGTATTTT. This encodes CASSSPGLGPDTQYF.